In its sample, the clone carrying this T cell receptor (beta chain) was seen a few times. The data were obtained in a study of blood T cell repertoires in COVID-19. Profiling relied on immunoSEQ multiplex PCR, and the TCRdb table lists in-frame clones only, not all of them. The data contain over 150,000 clones, just under 85% of them singletons. CDR1 and CDR2 (germline): MNHEY, SVGAGI. V lost 6 bases, J lost 5 bases, and 10 bases stayed unmatched. This CDR3 has 15 amino acids. This TCR derives from a woman in her fifties or sixties with acute or convalescent COVID-19. Sequencing used peripheral blood. This chain uses TRBV6-5 with TRBJ1-2; TRBD1 matches 9 bases. CDR3 amino acids: CASSAVGQGWYGYTF. The CDR3 coding sequence is TGTGCCAGCAGCGCCGTGGGACAGGGATGGTATGGCTACACCTTC.